These 16 T cell receptor beta chains came from one sample sequenced in a study of OX40 agonist ivuxolimab in advanced cancers. Method: immunoSEQ multiplex PCR; TCRdb's copy keeps in-frame clones and lacks some. This sample has tens of thousands of clones, with around 90% found just once. The sample was CD4+ or CD8+ T cells sorted from blood, taken in a trial of the OX40 agonist ivuxolimab. The receptors come from an adult with an advanced solid tumor such as melanoma, head and neck, liver or kidney cancer.

This clone was seen a few times. CDR3 loop: CASSLPGQVGSPLHF. The CDR3 DNA reads TGTGCCAGCAGTTTACCTGGACAGGTGGGCTCACCCCTCCACTTT. This chain connects TRBV27 to TRBJ1-6; 7 bases agree with TRBD1. Germline assignment: CDR1 MNHEY and CDR2 SMNVEV (reference sequence). This CDR3 is 15 amino acids long. With V trimmed by 2 bases and J by 10 bases, 8 bases remained unmatched.

This chain uses TRBV19 with TRBJ1-2; 10 bases are shared with TRBD1. The J segment lost 8 bases and the V segment lost 6 bases, leaving 3 bases of the junction unmatched. This CDR3 comprises 12 residues. CDR1 is LNHDA, CDR2 SQIVND, per germline (reference sequence). This CDR3 is CASRGTGEGYTF. The CDR3 DNA reads TGTGCCAGTAGGGGGACAGGGGAAGGCTACACCTTC.

The rearrangement links TRBV21-1 to TRBJ1-5. TRBV21-1 constitutes a pseudogene. The CDR3 has 17 amino acids. CDR3 protein: CASSKFWEDVGNQPQHF. The CDR3 nucleotides read TGTGCCAGCAGCAAATTTTGGGAGGACGTCGGCAATCAGCCCCAGCATTTT.

J is TRBJ1-2 and V is TRBV2; a possible D gene is TRBD1 (5 bases). This CDR3 comprises 13 residues. In germline, CDR1 is SNHLY, CDR2 FYNNEI. The V and J ends lost 2 bases and 7 bases respectively, with 11 bases between them. CDR3 in DNA: TGTGCCAGCAGTGAATCGGGGCACGGTGGCTACACCTTC. Translating gives CASSESGHGGYTF.

The rearrangement uses TRBV5-1 and TRBJ2-3; TRBD1 aligns across 9 bases. The CDR3 has 17 residues. Germline CDR1 and CDR2: SGHRS and YFSETQ. V trimming: 3 bases; J trimming: 4 bases; junction bases outside the gene matches: 12. The CDR3 bases are TGCGCCAGCAGCTACTCGACAGGGGGAGGTAGCTCAGATACGCAGTATTTT. This sequence encodes CASSYSTGGGSSDTQYF. Drawing the rest from reference TRBV5-1 and TRBJ2-3, the complete variable domain is KAGVTQTPRYLIKTRGQQVTLSCSPISGHRSVSWYQQTPGQGLQFLFEYFSETQRNKGNFPGRFSGRQFSNSRSEMNVSTLELGDSALYLCASSYSTGGGSSDTQYFGPGTRLTVL.

The chain couples TRBV27 to TRBJ2-5, with a possible D match to TRBD1 (5 bases). Germline V gene sequence: CDR1 MNHEY, CDR2 SMNVEV (reference sequence). V was trimmed by 4 bases and J by 5 bases, leaving 17 bases between them. CDR3 size: 15 residues. CDR3 sequence reads: CASSSAAYQGETQYF. DNA of the CDR3: TGTGCCAGCAGTTCGGCCGCTTACCAGGGCGAGACCCAGTACTTC.

This clone was counted a single time. The J gene is TRBJ2-3, the V gene TRBV5-1; D ambiguous. Trimming pared 1 base from V and 6 bases from J, leaving 15 bases between. CDR1 and CDR2 from the germline V gene are SGHRS and YFSETQ. The CDR3 spans 15 residues. CDR3 sequence: CASSLIPTSTDTQYF. DNA of the CDR3: TGCGCCAGCAGCTTGATCCCCACCTCTACGGATACGCAGTATTTT.

The chain recombines TRBV6-1 with TRBJ1-5; D not resolved. V lost 2 bases and J 0 bases, leaving 11 bases between the germline ends. Looked up from germline, CDR1 is MNHNS and CDR2 is SASEGT. The CDR3 has 16 amino acids. The CDR3 loop is CASSELADYSNQPQHF. The CDR3 region has the DNA TGTGCCAGCAGTGAATTGGCAGATTATAGCAATCAGCCCCAGCATTTT.

V is TRBV23-1 and J is TRBJ1-1; no firm D call. TRBV23-1 is marked as an open reading frame, function uncertain. Trimming removed 2 bases from V and 1 base from J, with 14 bases in between. This CDR3 has 16 amino acids. This CDR3 is CASSQSRWRGNTEAFF. The DNA for the CDR3 is TGCGCCAGCAGTCAAAGCAGGTGGCGGGGGAACACTGAAGCTTTCTTT.

V usage is TRBV5-1 and J usage is TRBJ2-1, with TRBD2 identical over 8 bases. CDR1 and CDR2 (germline): SGHRS, YFSETQ. V dropped 0 bases and J dropped 9; count of bases not matched to a gene: 8. The CDR3 covers 15 residues. DNA of the CDR3: TGCGCCAGCAGCTTGGCCCCGGGGGGGCCCCCTGAGCAGTTCTTC. As protein: CASSLAPGGPPEQFF.

This clone was detected once. The CDR3: CASSPGGGRFDTEAFF. The DNA for the CDR3 is TGTGCCAGCTCACCAGGGGGGGGCCGGTTCGACACTGAAGCTTTCTTT. The chain recombines TRBV18 with TRBJ1-1; D perhaps matches TRBD1 (6 bases). The germline V and J ends were trimmed by 2 bases and 3 bases, with 16 bases remaining between them. This CDR3 has 16 residues. Germline CDR1 is KGHSH and CDR2 is LQKENI.

This rearrangement joins TRBV25-1 to TRBJ1-4; D perhaps matches TRBD1 (5 bases). In germline, CDR1 is MGHDK, CDR2 SYGVNS. This CDR3 comprises 15 residues. The ends were cut back, 3 bases at V and 7 bases at J, with 15 bases in the middle. CDR3 protein: CASSDGRQGGEKLFF. For the CDR3, the DNA is TGTGCCAGCAGTGACGGGAGGCAGGGCGGTGAAAAACTGTTTTTT.

The chain uses TRBV6-1 and TRBJ2-4; TRBD1 matches at 8 bases. Per germline, CDR1 MNHNS and CDR2 SASEGT. The CDR3 runs 19 residues. V lost 2 bases, J lost 1 base, and 13 bases stayed unmatched. Here the CDR3 reads CASSERNGRTGGAKNIQYF. CDR3 nucleotides: TGTGCCAGCAGTGAAAGGAACGGGCGAACAGGGGGTGCCAAAAACATTCAGTACTTC.

The rearrangement uses TRBV5-6 and TRBJ1-1; TRBD1 aligns across 7 bases. The CDR3 spans 15 residues. With 4 bases clipped from V and 5 bases from J, the junction kept 11 bases outside the gene matches. Germline CDR1 and CDR2: SGHDT and YYEEEE. The CDR3 bases are TGTGCCAGCAGCGACGGCGACAGGGACCCAACTGAAGCTTTCTTT. Residues: CASSDGDRDPTEAFF.

V and J are TRBV28 and TRBJ2-2; either TRBD1 or TRBD2 may fit D (6 bases each). V shed 1 base and J shed 3 bases, with 9 bases lying between them. In germline, CDR1 is MDHEN, CDR2 SYDVKM. This CDR3 has 15 residues. DNA of the CDR3: TGTGCCAGCAGTTTATTTAGGGGGGACACCGGGGAGCTGTTTTTT. Translated: CASSLFRGDTGELFF.

The genes are TRBV28 and TRBJ2-4; D call uncertain. The CDR3 loop spans 15 amino acids. CDR1 and CDR2 from the germline V gene are MDHEN and SYDVKM. The germline V and J ends were trimmed by 6 bases and 0 bases, with 12 bases remaining between them. As DNA, the CDR3 is TGTGCCAGCAGGTTCGACGGTGTAGCCAAAAACATTCAGTACTTC. Translating gives CASRFDGVAKNIQYF.